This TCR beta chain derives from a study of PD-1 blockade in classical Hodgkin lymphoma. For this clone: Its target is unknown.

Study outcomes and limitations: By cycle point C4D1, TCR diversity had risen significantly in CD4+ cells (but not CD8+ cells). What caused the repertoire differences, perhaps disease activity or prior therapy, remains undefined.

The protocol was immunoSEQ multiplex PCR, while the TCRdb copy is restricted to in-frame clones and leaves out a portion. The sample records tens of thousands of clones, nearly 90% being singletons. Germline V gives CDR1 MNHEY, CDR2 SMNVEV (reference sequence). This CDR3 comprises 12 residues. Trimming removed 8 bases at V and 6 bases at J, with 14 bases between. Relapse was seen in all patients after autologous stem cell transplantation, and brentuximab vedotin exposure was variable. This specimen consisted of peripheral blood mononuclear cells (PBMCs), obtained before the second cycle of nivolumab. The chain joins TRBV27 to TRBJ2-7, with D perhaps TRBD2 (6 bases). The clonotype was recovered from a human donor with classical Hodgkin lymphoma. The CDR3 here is CASGGPSVEQYF. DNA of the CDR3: TGTGCCAGCGGAGGGCCCTCCGTCGAGCAGTACTTC.